Sequencing of this TCR beta chain was carried out in a study of blood T cell repertoires in COVID-19. The wider study: Italy, Spain and the United States were the sources of the convalescent and acute COVID-19 samples. Nucleic acid was either cDNA or gDNA, and it came from T cells, B-cell-depleted T cells, or PBMCs.

In its sample, this clone was seen once. The Seattle site enrolled patients during active infection and followed them longitudinally. As processed by the authors: Estimation of nucleated cell counts was performed using reference gene primer amplification. Sequencing was performed with immunoSEQ multiplex PCR; in TCRdb, only in-frame clones are kept and a portion is missing. V and J calls and clone size are given by that table; D and trimming were obtained from the DNA. Of about 300,000 clones in the sample, about 88% are singletons; the top ten hold about 1.5%. CDR3 length: 15 amino acids. The receptor was isolated from a human donor with COVID-19, enrolled during active disease. The donor label of this sample is uncertain. The chain uses TRBV21-1 and TRBJ2-4; the table's D call, TRBD1, has no DNA check behind it. TRBV21-1 is a pseudogene locus. The sample was peripheral blood. The CDR3 DNA follows: TGTGCCAGCAGCAAAGGCCGGGACAGGGCGTACATTCAGTACTTC. As protein: CASSKGRDRAYIQYF.